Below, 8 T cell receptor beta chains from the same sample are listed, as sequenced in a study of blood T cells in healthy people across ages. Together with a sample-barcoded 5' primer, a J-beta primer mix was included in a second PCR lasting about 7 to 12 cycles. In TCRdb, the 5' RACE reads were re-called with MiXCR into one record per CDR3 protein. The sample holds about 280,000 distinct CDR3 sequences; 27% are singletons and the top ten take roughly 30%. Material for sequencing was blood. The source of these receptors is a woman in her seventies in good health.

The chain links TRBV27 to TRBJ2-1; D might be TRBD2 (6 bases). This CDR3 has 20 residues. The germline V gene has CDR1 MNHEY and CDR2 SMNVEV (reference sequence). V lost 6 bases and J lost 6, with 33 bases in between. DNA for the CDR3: TGTGCCAGCAGAAGCCTAGACCAACGGAGGTATTACGGGAGACTCAATGAGCAGTTCTTC. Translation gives CASRSLDQRRYYGRLNEQFF.

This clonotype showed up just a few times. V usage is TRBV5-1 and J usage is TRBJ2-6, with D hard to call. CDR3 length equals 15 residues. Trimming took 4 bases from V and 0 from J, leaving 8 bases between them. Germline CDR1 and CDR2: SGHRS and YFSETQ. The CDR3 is CASSLSYSGANVLTF. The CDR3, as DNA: TGCGCCAGCAGCCTCAGCTACTCTGGGGCCAACGTCCTGACTTTC.

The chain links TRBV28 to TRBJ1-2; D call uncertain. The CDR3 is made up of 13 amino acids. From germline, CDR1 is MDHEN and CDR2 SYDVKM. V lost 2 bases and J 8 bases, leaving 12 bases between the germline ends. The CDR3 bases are TGTGCCAGCAGTTTAACGGCAGGTGGAGGCTACACCTTC. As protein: CASSLTAGGGYTF.

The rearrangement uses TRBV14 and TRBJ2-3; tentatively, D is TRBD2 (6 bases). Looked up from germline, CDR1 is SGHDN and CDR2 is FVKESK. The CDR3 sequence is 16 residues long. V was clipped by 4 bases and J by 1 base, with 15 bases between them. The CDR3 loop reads CASSPIWASGTDTQYF. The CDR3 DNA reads TGTGCCAGCAGCCCAATTTGGGCTAGCGGCACAGATACGCAGTATTTT.

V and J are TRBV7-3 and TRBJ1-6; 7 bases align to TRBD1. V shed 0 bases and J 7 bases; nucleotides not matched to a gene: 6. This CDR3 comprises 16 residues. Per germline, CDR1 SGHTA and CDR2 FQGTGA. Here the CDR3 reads CASSLTGGSWNSPLHF. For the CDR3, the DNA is TGTGCCAGCAGCTTAACAGGGGGCTCGTGGAATTCACCCCTCCACTTT.

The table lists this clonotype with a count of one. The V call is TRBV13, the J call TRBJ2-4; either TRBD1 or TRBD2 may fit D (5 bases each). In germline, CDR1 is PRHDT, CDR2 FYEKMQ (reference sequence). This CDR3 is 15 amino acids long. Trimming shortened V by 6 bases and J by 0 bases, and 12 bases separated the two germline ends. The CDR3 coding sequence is TGTGCCAGCAGTCCCGGGACCTTAGCCAAAAACATTCAGTACTTC. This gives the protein CASSPGTLAKNIQYF.

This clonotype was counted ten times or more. The CDR3 sequence: CASSPSGVGADEQFF. CDR3 DNA sequence: TGTGCCAGCAGCCCTAGTGGGGTAGGGGCCGATGAGCAGTTCTTC. The V call is TRBV7-2, the J call TRBJ2-1, with D perhaps TRBD1 (5 bases). Germline assignment: CDR1 SGHTA and CDR2 FQGNSA. This CDR3 spans 15 amino acids. V lost 5 bases and J 8 bases, leaving 19 bases between the germline ends.

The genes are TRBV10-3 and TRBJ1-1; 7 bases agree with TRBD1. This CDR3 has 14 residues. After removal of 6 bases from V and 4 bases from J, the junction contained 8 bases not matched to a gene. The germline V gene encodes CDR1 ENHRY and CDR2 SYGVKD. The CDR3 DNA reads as TGTGCCATCAGCCCAACAGGGGCGGTCACTGAAGCTTTCTTT. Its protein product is CAISPTGAVTEAFF.